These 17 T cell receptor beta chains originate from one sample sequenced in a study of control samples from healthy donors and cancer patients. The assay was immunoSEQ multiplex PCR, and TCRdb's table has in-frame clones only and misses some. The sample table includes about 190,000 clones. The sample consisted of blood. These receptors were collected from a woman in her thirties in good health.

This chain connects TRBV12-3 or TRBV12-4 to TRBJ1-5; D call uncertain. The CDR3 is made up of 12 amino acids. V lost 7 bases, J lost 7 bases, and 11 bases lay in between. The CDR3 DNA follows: TGTGCCAGCAATGGAGGGAACCAGCCCCAGCATTTT. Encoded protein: CASNGGNQPQHF.

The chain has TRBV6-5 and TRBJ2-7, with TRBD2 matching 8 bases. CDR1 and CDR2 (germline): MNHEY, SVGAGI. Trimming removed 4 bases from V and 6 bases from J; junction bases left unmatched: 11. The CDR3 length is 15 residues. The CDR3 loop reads CASSSAAGGLREQYF. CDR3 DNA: TGTGCCAGCAGTTCCGCCGCGGGGGGTCTTCGCGAGCAGTACTTC.

CDR3 nucleotides: TGTGCCAGCAGCCAATTACTAGCGGGGGGGGCCGATGAGGCCCAGTACTTC. Translation gives CASSQLLAGGADEAQYF. The chain carries TRBV4-2 and TRBJ2-5, with 13 bases fitting TRBD2. V gave up 2 bases and J gave up 9 bases; unmatched junction bases: 12. The CDR3 has 17 residues. Germline V gives CDR1 LGHNA, CDR2 YNFKEQ.

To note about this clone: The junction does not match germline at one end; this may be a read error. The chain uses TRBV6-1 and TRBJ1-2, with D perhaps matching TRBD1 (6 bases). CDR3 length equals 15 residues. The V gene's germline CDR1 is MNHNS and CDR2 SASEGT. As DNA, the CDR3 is TGTGCCAGCAGTGAAGAGGGTAGGGGGGGCTATGGCCACACCTTC. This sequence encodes CASSEEGRGGYGHTF.

For the CDR3, the DNA is TGTGCCAGCGGGTACAGGGTTAACTATGGCTACACCTTC. Translation: CASGYRVNYGYTF. The gene calls are TRBV6-5 and TRBJ1-2; D is perhaps TRBD1 (6 bases). CDR1 is MNHEY and CDR2 is SVGAGI in the germline V gene. Trimming took 8 bases from V and 1 from J, leaving 11 bases between them. This CDR3 is built from 13 residues.

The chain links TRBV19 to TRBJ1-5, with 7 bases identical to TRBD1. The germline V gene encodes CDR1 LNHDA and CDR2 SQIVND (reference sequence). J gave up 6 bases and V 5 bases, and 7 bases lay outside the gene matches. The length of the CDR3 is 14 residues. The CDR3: CASSFSGGGQPQHF. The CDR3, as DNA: TGTGCCAGTAGTTTCTCAGGGGGAGGTCAGCCCCAGCATTTT.

In DNA, the CDR3 is TGTGCCAGCAGCTTGAGCGGGGGGTACACAGATACGCAGTATTTT. Amino acid sequence: CASSLSGGYTDTQYF. The chain is built from TRBV7-2 and TRBJ2-3, with 9 nucleotides matching TRBD2. This CDR3 region has 15 residues. J was trimmed by 2 bases and V by 3 bases; bases with no gene match: 3. The germline CDR1 and CDR2 sequences are SGHTA and FQGNSA.

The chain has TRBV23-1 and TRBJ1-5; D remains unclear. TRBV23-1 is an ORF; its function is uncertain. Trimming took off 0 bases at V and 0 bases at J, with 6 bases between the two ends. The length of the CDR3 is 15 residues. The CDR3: CASSQSGYSNQPQHF. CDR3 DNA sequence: TGCGCCAGCAGTCAATCCGGGTATAGCAATCAGCCCCAGCATTTT.

CDR3 nucleotide sequence: TGTGCCATCAGTGAGTCGACGGGACCCGGGAACACCATATATTTT. It specifies CAISESTGPGNTIYF. This chain uses TRBV10-3 with TRBJ1-3; D might be TRBD1 (5 bases). Looked up from germline, CDR1 is ENHRY and CDR2 is SYGVKD. This CDR3 is 15 amino acids long. V lost 0 bases to trimming and J lost 7 bases, with 13 bases between them.

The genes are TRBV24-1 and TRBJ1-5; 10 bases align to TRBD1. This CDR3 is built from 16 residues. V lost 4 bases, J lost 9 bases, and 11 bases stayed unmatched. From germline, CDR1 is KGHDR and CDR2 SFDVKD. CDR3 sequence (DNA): TGTGCCACCAGTGAGACGGGACAGGGGTTCGGACTGCCCCAGCATTTT. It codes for CATSETGQGFGLPQHF.

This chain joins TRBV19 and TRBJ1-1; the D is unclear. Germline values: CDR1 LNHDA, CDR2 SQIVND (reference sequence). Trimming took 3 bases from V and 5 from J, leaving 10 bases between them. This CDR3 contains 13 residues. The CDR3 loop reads CASSIGSGTEAFF. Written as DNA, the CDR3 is TGTGCCAGTAGTATTGGCTCAGGAACTGAAGCTTTCTTT.

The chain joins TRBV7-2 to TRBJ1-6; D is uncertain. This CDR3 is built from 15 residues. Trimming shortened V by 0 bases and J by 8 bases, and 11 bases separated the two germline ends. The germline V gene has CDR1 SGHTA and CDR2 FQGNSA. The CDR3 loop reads CASSLAYRAYSPLHF. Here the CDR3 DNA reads TGTGCCAGCAGCTTAGCTTACAGAGCATATTCACCCCTCCACTTT.

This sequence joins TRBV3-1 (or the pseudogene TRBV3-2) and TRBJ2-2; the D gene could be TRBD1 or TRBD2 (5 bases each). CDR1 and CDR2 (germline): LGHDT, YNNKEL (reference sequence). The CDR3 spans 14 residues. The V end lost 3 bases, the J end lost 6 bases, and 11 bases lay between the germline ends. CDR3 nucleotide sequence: TGTGCCAGCAGCCAGCTCCTGGGGGCCGGGGAGCTGTTTTTT. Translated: CASSQLLGAGELFF.

The CDR3 coding sequence is TGTGCCAGCAGCGAAGTAATTGGACAGGTGGGGGAGACTTTCTTT. Its protein is CASSEVIGQVGETFF. V usage is TRBV3-1 (or the pseudogene TRBV3-2) and J usage is TRBJ1-1, with TRBD1 identical over 7 bases. CDR3 size: 15 residues. From germline, CDR1 is LGHDT and CDR2 YNNKEL (reference sequence). V lost 5 bases and J lost 12; bases outside the gene matches: 18.

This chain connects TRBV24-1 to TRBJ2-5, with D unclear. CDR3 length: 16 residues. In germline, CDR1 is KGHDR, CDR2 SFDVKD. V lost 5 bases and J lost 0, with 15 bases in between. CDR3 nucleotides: TGTGCCACCAGTGCTGGTCGGCAGGCGTACCAAGAGACCCAGTACTTC. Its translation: CATSAGRQAYQETQYF.

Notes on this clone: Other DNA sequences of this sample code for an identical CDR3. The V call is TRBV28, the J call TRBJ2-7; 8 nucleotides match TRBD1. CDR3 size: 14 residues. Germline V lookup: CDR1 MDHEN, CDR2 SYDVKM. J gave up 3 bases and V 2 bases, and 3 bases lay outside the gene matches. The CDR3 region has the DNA TGTGCCAGCAGTTTAGGACAGGGTAACTACGAGCAGTACTTC. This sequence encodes CASSLGQGNYEQYF. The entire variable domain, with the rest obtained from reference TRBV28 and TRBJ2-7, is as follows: DVKVTQSSRYLVKRTGEKVFLECVQDMDHENMFWYRQDPGLGLRLIYFSYDVKMKEKGDIPEGYSVSREKKERFSLILESASTNQTSMYLCASSLGQGNYEQYFGPGTRLTVT.

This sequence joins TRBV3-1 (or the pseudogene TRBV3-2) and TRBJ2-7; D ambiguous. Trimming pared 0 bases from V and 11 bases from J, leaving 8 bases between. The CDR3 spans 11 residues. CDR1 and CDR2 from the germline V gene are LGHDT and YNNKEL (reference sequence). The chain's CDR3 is CASSQDLVEYF. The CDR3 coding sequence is TGTGCCAGCAGCCAAGATCTAGTGGAGTACTTC.